The 7 T cell receptor beta chains reported below all come from one sample, sequenced in a study of blood T cells in healthy people across ages. Combining a sample-barcoded 5' primer with a J-beta primer mix, a second PCR ran for roughly 7 to 12 cycles. TCRdb re-derived calls from the 5' RACE reads in MiXCR, one entry per CDR3 protein. The sample holds hundreds of thousands of distinct CDR3 sequences; around 48% are singletons and the top ten take roughly 13%. The source material was blood. The receptors originated from a man under 40 in good health.

This chain connects TRBV12-3 or TRBV12-4 to TRBJ2-1; 9 bases are shared with TRBD2. V was pared by 5 bases and J by 6 bases, with 2 bases of the junction left unmatched. The CDR3 consists of 13 residues. CDR3 bases: TGTGCCAGCAGTGTGGGACTAGCCAATGAGCAGTTCTTC. Amino acids: CASSVGLANEQFF.

The sample holds a few counts of this clonotype. The chain is built from TRBV20-1 and TRBJ2-6; D unresolved. Trimming took 0 bases from V and 2 from J, leaving 8 bases between them. This CDR3 is 15 amino acids long. Germline V gene sequence: CDR1 DFQATT, CDR2 SNEGSKA (reference sequence). CDR3 DNA: TGCAGTGCTAGAGACCCGCGAACTGGGGCCAACGTCCTGACTTTC. This encodes CSARDPRTGANVLTF.

The chain combines TRBV6-2 or TRBV6-3 with TRBJ1-6; D not resolved. V lost 0 bases, J lost 7 bases, and 10 bases lay in between. There are 15 residues in the CDR3. Germline lookup yields CDR1 MNHEY and CDR2 SVGEGT. CDR3 in DNA: TGTGCCAGCAGTTACTCGAGGCTTCAAAATTCACCCCTCCACTTT. This encodes CASSYSRLQNSPLHF.

The chain links TRBV28 to TRBJ1-2; no reliable D call. This CDR3 spans 11 amino acids. With 3 bases removed from V and 6 bases from J, the gap between germline ends came to 5 bases. In germline, CDR1 is MDHEN, CDR2 SYDVKM. Here the CDR3 reads CASSFTDGYTF. As DNA, the CDR3 is TGTGCCAGCAGTTTTACGGATGGCTACACCTTC.

The rearrangement joins TRBV12-3 or TRBV12-4 to TRBJ1-4; tentatively, D is TRBD1 (6 bases). This CDR3 is 13 amino acids long. V gave up 2 bases and J gave up 14 bases, with 15 bases separating them. The CDR3 region has the DNA TGTGCCAGCAGTTTATTAATCAGGGGAGGGCTGTTTTTT. Translated, it gives CASSLLIRGGLFF.

This clonotype has at least ten counts. The chain combines TRBV12-3 or TRBV12-4 with TRBJ2-4, with D perhaps given as TRBD1 or TRBD2 (5 bases each). Between the trimmed V and J ends, which lost 2 bases and 6 bases, there was a span of 8 bases. CDR3 length equals 13 residues. The CDR3 DNA reads TGTGCCAGCAGTTTATCAGGGACAAACATTCAGTACTTC. It codes for CASSLSGTNIQYF.

The CDR3 DNA is TGTGCCAGCAGCCCAAGCGGGACCCTGGAAGCAGATACGCAGTATTTT. It codes for CASSPSGTLEADTQYF. This rearrangement joins TRBV3-1 to TRBJ2-3; 7 bases fit TRBD2. In germline, CDR1 is LGHDT, CDR2 YNNKEL (reference sequence). J gave up 4 bases and V 4 bases, and 11 bases lay outside the gene matches. The CDR3 loop spans 16 amino acids.